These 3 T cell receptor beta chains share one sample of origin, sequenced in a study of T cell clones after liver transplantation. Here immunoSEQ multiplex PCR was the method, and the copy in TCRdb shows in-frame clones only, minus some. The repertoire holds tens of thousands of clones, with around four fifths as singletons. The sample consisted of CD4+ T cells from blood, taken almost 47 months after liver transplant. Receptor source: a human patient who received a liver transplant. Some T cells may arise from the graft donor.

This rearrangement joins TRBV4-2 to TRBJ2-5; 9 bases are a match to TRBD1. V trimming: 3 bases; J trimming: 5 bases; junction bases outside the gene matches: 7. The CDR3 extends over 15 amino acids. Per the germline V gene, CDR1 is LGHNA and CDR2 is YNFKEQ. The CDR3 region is CASSQSRDRAETQYF. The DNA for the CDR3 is TGTGCCAGCAGCCAGAGCCGGGACAGGGCTGAGACCCAGTACTTC.

This CDR3 is CASSVGGALTGELFF. In DNA, the CDR3 is TGTGCCAGCAGCGTAGGGGGGGCGCTCACCGGGGAGCTGTTTTTT. The chain couples TRBV9 to TRBJ2-2, with D perhaps given as TRBD1 or TRBD2 (6 bases each). Germline CDR1 SGDLS, CDR2 YYNGEE. V was pared by 0 bases and J by 4 bases, with 10 bases between. The length of the CDR3 is 15 residues.

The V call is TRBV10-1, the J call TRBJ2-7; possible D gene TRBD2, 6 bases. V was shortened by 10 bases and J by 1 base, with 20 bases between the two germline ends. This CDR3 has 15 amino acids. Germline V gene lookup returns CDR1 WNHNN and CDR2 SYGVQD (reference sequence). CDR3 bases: TGCGCCACCCACGACGGAGGGGATAATTCCTACGAGCAGTACTTC. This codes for CATHDGGDNSYEQYF.